The 17 T cell receptor beta chains presented below share a single source sample, sequenced in a study of blood T cell repertoires in COVID-19. The table came from immunoSEQ multiplex PCR; TCRdb's copy has only in-frame clones and leaves some out. The sample has more than 150,000 clones, 65% to 90% seen once. Sequenced sample: peripheral blood. These receptors all stem from a man aged 60 to 75 with acute or convalescent COVID-19.

The V gene is TRBV6-2 or TRBV6-3, the J gene TRBJ1-5; the D gene is possibly TRBD1 (5 bases). V was cut by 7 bases and J by 2 bases, with 15 bases left in between. Germline V gene data show CDR1 as MNHEY and CDR2 as SVGEGT. CDR3 length: 15 amino acids. CDR3 sequence reads: CASTPRQIRNQPQHF. The CDR3 DNA reads TGTGCCAGCACCCCCCGACAGATCCGCAATCAGCCCCAGCATTTT.

The CDR3 nucleotides read TGCGCCAGCAGCTTGCGTCCTTCCCCTAGCGGGACAATCTACGAGCAGTACTTC. This encodes CASSLRPSPSGTIYEQYF. The J gene is TRBJ2-7, the V gene TRBV5-1; 9 bases align to TRBD2. In germline, CDR1 is SGHRS, CDR2 YFSETQ. The CDR3 runs to 18 residues. V shed 1 base and J 3 bases; nucleotides not matched to a gene: 14.

The CDR3 sequence: CASSTPPGTGVRETQYF. In DNA form, the CDR3 reads TGTGCCAGCAGCACACCGCCCGGGACAGGGGTTCGAGAGACCCAGTACTTC. The chain couples TRBV7-6 to TRBJ2-5; 10 positions agree with TRBD1. In germline, CDR1 is SGHVS, CDR2 FNYEAQ. With V trimmed by 5 bases and J by 4 bases, 13 bases remained unmatched. This CDR3 region has 17 residues.

The gene calls are TRBV6-5 and TRBJ1-2; D is unresolved. The CDR3 is 14 residues long. Germline V gene sequence: CDR1 MNHEY, CDR2 SVGAGI. The V end lost 6 bases, the J end lost 7 bases, and 18 bases lay between the germline ends. CDR3 DNA: TGTGCCAGCAGAAGTCTTGAGGGAACTGGTGGCTACACCTTC. Its translation is CASRSLEGTGGYTF.

The chain carries TRBV29-1 and TRBJ2-7; possible D gene TRBD1, 7 bases. Looked up from germline, CDR1 is SQVTM and CDR2 is ANQGSEA. There are 13 residues in the CDR3. Trimming took off 6 bases at V and 1 base at J, with 13 bases between the two ends. CDR3 in amino acids: CSVETGRSYEQYF. The CDR3 DNA is TGCAGCGTGGAGACAGGGAGGTCCTACGAGCAGTACTTC.

V and J are TRBV6-1 and TRBJ1-5; D unclear. From germline, CDR1 is MNHNS and CDR2 SASEGT. Trimming cost V 1 base and J 0 bases, with 13 bases left between them. The CDR3 is 17 amino acids. Here the CDR3 reads CASSEGSGLYSNQPQHF. Written as DNA, the CDR3 is TGTGCCAGCAGTGAAGGGAGCGGCTTGTATAGCAATCAGCCCCAGCATTTT.

The chain carries TRBV6-1 and TRBJ1-2; TRBD1 might be the D (5 bases). Germline loops: CDR1 MNHNS, CDR2 SASEGT. The CDR3 extends over 15 amino acids. The V end was cut by 1 base, the J end by 4 bases, with 13 bases between. CDR3: CASSEEARRGYGYTF. CDR3 bases: TGTGCCAGCAGTGAAGAGGCGAGGAGGGGCTATGGCTACACCTTC.

The gene calls are TRBV7-9 and TRBJ1-4; tentative D call: TRBD1 (5 bases). Germline V gene data show CDR1 as SEHNR and CDR2 as FQNEAQ (reference sequence). This CDR3 is built from 14 residues. Deletions cut 5 bases from V and 2 bases from J, with 9 bases between. Written as DNA, the CDR3 is TGTGCCAGCAGCCGGGGGAGGACTAATGAAAAACTGTTTTTT. Its translation is CASSRGRTNEKLFF.

V is TRBV28 and J is TRBJ2-3, with unresolved D. V was pared by 2 bases and J by 7 bases, with 10 bases between. Germline V gene sequence: CDR1 MDHEN, CDR2 SYDVKM. This CDR3 spans 13 amino acids. Here the CDR3 reads CASSLTQAYTQYF. CDR3 bases: TGTGCCAGCAGTTTAACCCAGGCCTATACGCAGTATTTT.

The chain couples TRBV6-5 to TRBJ1-1; TRBD1 matches at 7 bases. The V segment lost 6 bases and the J segment 5 bases; nucleotides outside the gene matches: 12. The CDR3 is 15 amino acids. The germline CDR1 and CDR2 sequences are MNHEY and SVGAGI. CDR3 in DNA: TGTGCCAGCAGCCCCCTACAGGGGTGGTTTACTGAAGCTTTCTTT. It encodes CASSPLQGWFTEAFF.

The chain links TRBV18 to TRBJ2-2; 7 bases align to TRBD1. V was pared by 1 base and J by 4 bases, with 12 bases of the junction left unmatched. Per the germline V gene, CDR1 is KGHSH and CDR2 is LQKENI. The CDR3 sequence is 18 residues long. CDR3 in DNA: TGTGCCAGCTCACCACTTTCAGTAGGGGGCGCCGGCACCGGGGAGCTGTTTTTT. Residues: CASSPLSVGGAGTGELFF. Complete variable domain (other parts from reference TRBV18 and TRBJ2-2): NAGVMQNPRHLVRRRGQEARLRCSPMKGHSHVYWYRQLPEEGLKFMVYLQKENIIDESGMPKERFSAEFPKEGPSILRIQQVVRGDSAAYFCASSPLSVGGAGTGELFFGEGSRLTVL.

This clone was seen a single time. The rearrangement uses TRBV29-1 and TRBJ1-3, with D unclear. The germline V gene has CDR1 SQVTM and CDR2 ANQGSEA. The V gene lost 3 bases and the J gene lost 4 bases, with 13 bases spanning the gap. The CDR3 has 14 residues. This CDR3 reads CSVDAGLGGNTIYF. The CDR3 bases are TGCAGCGTTGATGCAGGACTCGGCGGAAACACCATATATTTT.

V and J are TRBV29-1 and TRBJ1-1; 11 positions agree with TRBD1. CDR1 SQVTM and CDR2 ANQGSEA come from the germline V gene. The CDR3 is 13 residues long. Trimming took 7 bases from V and 3 from J; bases not matched to a gene: 4. CDR3: CSAPGQGDTEAFF. CDR3 DNA sequence: TGCAGCGCTCCGGGACAGGGGGACACTGAAGCTTTCTTT.

V usage is TRBV30 and J usage is TRBJ1-5, with 7 bases that match TRBD1. The CDR3 extends over 13 amino acids. Germline values: CDR1 GTSNPN, CDR2 SVGIG (reference sequence). V shed 5 bases, J shed 13 bases, and the junction held 14 bases outside the gene matches. CDR3 sequence: CAWSGPDRAVQHF. CDR3 nucleotides: TGTGCCTGGTCGGGCCCAGACAGGGCCGTTCAGCATTTT.

The chain combines TRBV5-1 with TRBJ2-7, with TRBD2 as a possible D gene (6 bases). Looked up from germline, CDR1 is SGHRS and CDR2 is YFSETQ. The germline V and J ends were trimmed by 0 bases and 3 bases, with 13 bases remaining between them. The CDR3 is made up of 15 amino acids. In nucleotides, the CDR3 is TGCGCCAGCAGCTTGGCGGGCCAGGGACTCTACGAGCAGTACTTC. This encodes CASSLAGQGLYEQYF.

The chain is built from TRBV6-6 and TRBJ1-2; no clear D. The V and J ends lost 2 bases and 8 bases respectively, with 9 bases between them. CDR1 is MNHNY, CDR2 SVGAGI, per germline (reference sequence). CDR3 length: 12 residues. In nucleotides, the CDR3 is TGTGCCAGCAGTTACGTTGCGTCGGGCTACACCTTC. Its translation is CASSYVASGYTF.

V is TRBV19 and J is TRBJ1-1, with 8 bases matching TRBD1. The CDR3 is 14 residues long. The V gene's germline CDR1 is LNHDA and CDR2 SQIVND (reference sequence). V shed 6 bases, J shed 4 bases, and the junction held 7 bases outside the gene matches. CDR3 in amino acids: CASSHRGWATEAFF. The CDR3 region has the DNA TGTGCCAGTAGCCACAGGGGGTGGGCCACTGAAGCTTTCTTT.